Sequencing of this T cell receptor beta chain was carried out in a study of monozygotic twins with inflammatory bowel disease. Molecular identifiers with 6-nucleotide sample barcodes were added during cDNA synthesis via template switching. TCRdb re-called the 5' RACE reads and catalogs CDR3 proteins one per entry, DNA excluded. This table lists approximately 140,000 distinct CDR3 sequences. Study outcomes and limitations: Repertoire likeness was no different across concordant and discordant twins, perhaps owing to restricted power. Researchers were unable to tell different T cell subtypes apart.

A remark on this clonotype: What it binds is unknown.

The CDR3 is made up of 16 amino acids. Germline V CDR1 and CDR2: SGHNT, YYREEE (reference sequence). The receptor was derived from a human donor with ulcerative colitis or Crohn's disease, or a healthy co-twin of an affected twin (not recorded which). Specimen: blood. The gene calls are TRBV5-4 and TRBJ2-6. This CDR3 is CASSLGQSSGANVLTF.